These T cell receptor beta chains were read from a single sample in a study of blood T cell repertoires in COVID-19. Sequencing was performed with immunoSEQ multiplex PCR; in TCRdb, only in-frame clones are kept and a portion is missing. The table has about 140,000 clones, around nine tenths seen once. The sequencing sample was made of peripheral blood. These receptors were collected from a human donor in a cohort sampled during active COVID-19. Each CDR3 is given with its conserved first and last residue. D genes are given only for firm matches. The size field is filled for only some rows; it gives once, few, many or a size class.

d_call: .
j_call: TRBJ2-1
clone_size: .
v_call: TRBV2
cdr3_nt: TGTGCCAGCAGTGAAACCGGGGGGCCCTACAATGAGCAGTTCTTC
cdr3_aa: CASSETGGPYNEQFF

d_call: TRBD2
j_call: TRBJ2-7
clone_size: .
v_call: TRBV2
cdr3_nt: TGTGCCAGCAGTGAAGGGTATAGCGGGAGTGACGAGCAGTACTTC
cdr3_aa: CASSEGYSGSDEQYF

d_call: .
j_call: TRBJ2-5
clone_size: .
v_call: TRBV7-2
cdr3_nt: TGTGCCAGCAGCTTAGCCGGGGGTGGGGAGACCCAGTACTTC
cdr3_aa: CASSLAGGGETQYF

d_call: .
j_call: TRBJ2-3
clone_size: .
v_call: TRBV2
cdr3_nt: TGTGCCAGCCGACGGGATAGTGCAGATACGCAGTATTTT
cdr3_aa: CASRRDSADTQYF

d_call: .
j_call: TRBJ1-2
clone_size: .
v_call: TRBV5-6
cdr3_nt: TGTGCCAGCAAAAAGACAGACTATGGCTACACCTTC
cdr3_aa: CASKKTDYGYTF

d_call: .
j_call: TRBJ2-6
clone_size: .
v_call: TRBV7-6
cdr3_nt: TGTGCCAGCAGCCTGACAGGACGCTCTGGGGCCAACGTCCTGACTTTC
cdr3_aa: CASSLTGRSGANVLTF

d_call: TRBD1
j_call: TRBJ2-5
clone_size: .
v_call: TRBV14
cdr3_nt: TGTGCCAGCAGCCTCCGGGACAGGGTTAAAGAGACCCAGTACTTC
cdr3_aa: CASSLRDRVKETQYF

d_call: TRBD1
j_call: TRBJ2-2
clone_size: .
v_call: TRBV2
cdr3_nt: TGTGCCAGCAGTGTACGACAGGGGAACACCGGGGAGCTGTTTTTT
cdr3_aa: CASSVRQGNTGELFF

d_call: .
j_call: TRBJ1-3
clone_size: .
v_call: TRBV5-1
cdr3_nt: TGCGCCAGCACCGCGCGAGGATATCCTGGAAACACCATATATTTT
cdr3_aa: CASTARGYPGNTIYF

d_call: .
j_call: TRBJ1-2
clone_size: .
v_call: TRBV27
cdr3_nt: TGTGCCAGCAGCTTCGGGGGGAACTATGGCTACACCTTC
cdr3_aa: CASSFGGNYGYTF

d_call: TRBD2
j_call: TRBJ2-1
clone_size: .
v_call: TRBV5-1
cdr3_nt: TGCGCCAGCAGCTTGGTTCTTTCCTTAGCGGGGGGGCCCAATGAGCAGTTCTTC
cdr3_aa: CASSLVLSLAGGPNEQFF

d_call: .
j_call: TRBJ2-1
clone_size: .
v_call: TRBV5-1
cdr3_nt: TGCGCCAGCAGGACGTCTAGCGACAATGAGCAGTTCTTC
cdr3_aa: CASRTSSDNEQFF

d_call: TRBD2
j_call: TRBJ2-1
clone_size: .
v_call: TRBV7-9
cdr3_nt: TGTGCCAGCAGCCTCCGAGGGGCTAGCGGGAGCTACAATGAGCAGTTCTTC
cdr3_aa: CASSLRGASGSYNEQFF

d_call: .
j_call: TRBJ2-7
clone_size: .
v_call: TRBV4-1
cdr3_nt: TGCGCCAGCAGCCAAGATGGGCAGATACCAACCTACGAGCAGTACTTC
cdr3_aa: CASSQDGQIPTYEQYF

d_call: .
j_call: TRBJ2-7
clone_size: few
v_call: TRBV5-8
cdr3_nt: TGTGCCAGCAGATCCGGGACAAGGACCTACGAGCAGTACTTC
cdr3_aa: CASRSGTRTYEQYF

d_call: TRBD1
j_call: TRBJ2-5
clone_size: .
v_call: TRBV3-1/TRBV3-2
cdr3_nt: TGTGCCAGCAGCCAGGGACAGGCCAACCCCGAGTACTTC
cdr3_aa: CASSQGQANPEYF

d_call: .
j_call: TRBJ1-6
clone_size: .
v_call: TRBV7-9
cdr3_nt: TGTGCCACCGACCATGACAGGAATTCACCCCTCCACTTT
cdr3_aa: CATDHDRNSPLHF

d_call: TRBD1
j_call: TRBJ1-1
clone_size: .
v_call: TRBV19
cdr3_nt: TGTGCCAGTAGTACGACAGGGGTTATGAACACTGAAGCTTTCTTT
cdr3_aa: CASSTTGVMNTEAFF

d_call: .
j_call: TRBJ2-7
clone_size: .
v_call: TRBV11-2
cdr3_nt: TGTGCCAGCAGCTTTAGCGGTTTTGAGCAGTACTTC
cdr3_aa: CASSFSGFEQYF

d_call: TRBD1
j_call: TRBJ2-3
clone_size: .
v_call: TRBV29-1
cdr3_nt: TGCAGCGTGGGCCGCGGACAGGGCACAGATACGCAGTATTTT
cdr3_aa: CSVGRGQGTDTQYF

d_call: TRBD2
j_call: TRBJ2-1
clone_size: .
v_call: TRBV2
cdr3_nt: TGTGCCATCCCGACTCTAGCGGGTAGCTCCTACAATGAGCAGTTCTTC
cdr3_aa: CAIPTLAGSSYNEQFF

d_call: .
j_call: TRBJ1-2
clone_size: .
v_call: TRBV28
cdr3_nt: TGTGCCAGTCGAAACAGGGTTTTCGGCTACACCTTC
cdr3_aa: CASRNRVFGYTF

d_call: .
j_call: TRBJ2-1
clone_size: .
v_call: TRBV25-1
cdr3_nt: TGTGCCAGCAGTGAATATGGCGGGCAGGTTAACAATGAGCAGTTCTTC
cdr3_aa: CASSEYGGQVNNEQFF

d_call: TRBD1
j_call: TRBJ1-6
clone_size: .
v_call: TRBV2
cdr3_nt: TGTGCCAGCTGGCCTGGGACAGCATATAATTCACCCCTCCACTTT
cdr3_aa: CASWPGTAYNSPLHF

d_call: .
j_call: TRBJ1-1
clone_size: .
v_call: TRBV7-2
cdr3_nt: TGTGCCAGCAGCTTAGTATCCAGAGGGACTGAAGCTTTCTTT
cdr3_aa: CASSLVSRGTEAFF

d_call: .
j_call: TRBJ2-5
clone_size: .
v_call: TRBV2
cdr3_nt: TGTGCCAGCAGTGAAGGTGGTCTACAAGAGACCCAGTACTTC
cdr3_aa: CASSEGGLQETQYF

d_call: .
j_call: TRBJ1-2
clone_size: .
v_call: TRBV9
cdr3_nt: TGTGCCAGCAGCGTAGGGGCCGCAGACAGTTATGGCTACACCTTC
cdr3_aa: CASSVGAADSYGYTF

d_call: TRBD1
j_call: TRBJ2-5
clone_size: .
v_call: TRBV5-1
cdr3_nt: TGCGCCAGCAGCTGGACGAGGGGGCCTCAGGAGACCCAGTACTTC
cdr3_aa: CASSWTRGPQETQYF

d_call: .
j_call: TRBJ2-5
clone_size: .
v_call: TRBV15
cdr3_nt: TGTGCCACCAGCAGAAGACAGGCGCGAGGGGAGACCCAGTACTTC
cdr3_aa: CATSRRQARGETQYF

d_call: .
j_call: TRBJ2-7
clone_size: .
v_call: TRBV2
cdr3_nt: TGTGCCAGCAGGGTCTCGCCGAGCTCCTACGAGCAGTACTTC
cdr3_aa: CASRVSPSSYEQYF

d_call: TRBD2
j_call: TRBJ2-1
clone_size: medium-sized
v_call: TRBV28
cdr3_nt: TGTGCCATGGGTAGCGGGAGGGGAGGTGAGCAGTTCTTC
cdr3_aa: CAMGSGRGGEQFF

d_call: .
j_call: TRBJ2-7
clone_size: .
v_call: TRBV7-8
cdr3_nt: TGTGCCAGCAGCTTAGGACGGAGAAGCAACTCCTACGAGCAGTACTTC
cdr3_aa: CASSLGRRSNSYEQYF

d_call: .
j_call: TRBJ2-7
clone_size: .
v_call: TRBV11-2
cdr3_nt: TGTGCCAGCAGCTTAGTTCAGGGGCCAAATTCCGAGCAGTACTTC
cdr3_aa: CASSLVQGPNSEQYF

d_call: .
j_call: TRBJ2-1
clone_size: .
v_call: TRBV6-5
cdr3_nt: TGTGCCAGCAGTACGGTTAACAATGAGCAGTTCTTC
cdr3_aa: CASSTVNNEQFF

d_call: .
j_call: TRBJ2-3
clone_size: .
v_call: TRBV4-1
cdr3_nt: TGCGCCAGCAGCCAAGATGGACAGACAGGCACAGATACGCAGTATTTT
cdr3_aa: CASSQDGQTGTDTQYF

d_call: .
j_call: TRBJ1-3
clone_size: .
v_call: TRBV30
cdr3_nt: TGTGCCTGGAGTGTACCGGGAGGGAAAGTCACCATATATTTT
cdr3_aa: CAWSVPGGKVTIYF

d_call: .
j_call: TRBJ1-1
clone_size: once
v_call: TRBV24-1
cdr3_nt: TGTGCCACCAGTGATTCTGGGGGGACGACTGAAGCTTTCTTT
cdr3_aa: CATSDSGGTTEAFF

d_call: TRBD2
j_call: TRBJ2-7
clone_size: .
v_call: TRBV7-8
cdr3_nt: TGTGCCAGCAGCTTCCTTAGCGGGGCACCCACCTACGAGCAGTACTTC
cdr3_aa: CASSFLSGAPTYEQYF

d_call: .
j_call: TRBJ2-2
clone_size: .
v_call: TRBV11-2
cdr3_nt: TGTGCCAGCAGCTTCACAGGGAAATCCGGGGAGCTGTTTTTT
cdr3_aa: CASSFTGKSGELFF

d_call: .
j_call: TRBJ1-6
clone_size: few
v_call: TRBV3-1/TRBV3-2
cdr3_nt: TGTGCCAGCAGTCAAGAAAAGTTCCTTCTAAGTTCACCCCTCCACTTT
cdr3_aa: CASSQEKFLLSSPLHF

d_call: TRBD1
j_call: TRBJ2-5
clone_size: .
v_call: TRBV5-1
cdr3_nt: TGCGCCAGCAGCCGTACCGGGACAGGGGTCCAAGAGACCCAGTACTTC
cdr3_aa: CASSRTGTGVQETQYF

d_call: .
j_call: TRBJ1-3
clone_size: .
v_call: TRBV30
cdr3_nt: TGTGCCTGGAGTGTATCGGGAAACACCATATATTTT
cdr3_aa: CAWSVSGNTIYF

d_call: .
j_call: TRBJ2-1
clone_size: .
v_call: TRBV3-1/TRBV3-2
cdr3_nt: TGTGCCAGCAGCCAAGTGAACAGGGCCTACAATGAGCAGTTCTTC
cdr3_aa: CASSQVNRAYNEQFF

d_call: .
j_call: TRBJ2-3
clone_size: few
v_call: TRBV6-4
cdr3_nt: TGTGCCAGCAGTGACAGGGGTGGTCGGGATACGCAGTATTTT
cdr3_aa: CASSDRGGRDTQYF

d_call: TRBD1
j_call: TRBJ2-1
clone_size: .
v_call: TRBV27
cdr3_nt: TGTGCCAGCTCCGGGACAGCCTACAATGAGCAGTTCTTC
cdr3_aa: CASSGTAYNEQFF

d_call: TRBD1
j_call: TRBJ2-7
clone_size: .
v_call: TRBV29-1
cdr3_nt: TGCAGCGTTGAAGATCTTCCGGGGACAGGGATGACTTACGAGCAGTACTTC
cdr3_aa: CSVEDLPGTGMTYEQYF

d_call: .
j_call: TRBJ2-1
clone_size: once
v_call: TRBV7-3
cdr3_nt: TGTGCCAGCAGCTTAGGAGGGATCAATGAGCAGTTCTTC
cdr3_aa: CASSLGGINEQFF

d_call: .
j_call: TRBJ2-3
clone_size: .
v_call: TRBV5-1
cdr3_nt: TGCGCCAGCCAAGGAGAGAGGTTCCCAGATACGCAGTATTTT
cdr3_aa: CASQGERFPDTQYF